This is a list of T cell receptor beta chains from one sample in a study of radiotherapy plus CTLA-4 blockade in lung cancer. Repertoires were generated with immunoSEQ multiplex PCR, while TCRdb's copy carries only in-frame clones and drops some. The data show about 91,000 clones, 72% seen once. Sample: peripheral blood, taken from a patient treated with radiotherapy plus ipilimumab. The receptors shown here come from a human donor with non-small cell lung cancer that progressed on radiotherapy plus ipilimumab. Each CDR3 is given without its conserved first and last residue.

>TRBV28|13|TRBJ1-4
ASSVGPQTNEKLF
>TRBV2|11|TRBJ2-7
ASDRDSNYEQY
>TRBV9|13|TRBJ2-3
ASSDSGMAADTQY
>TRBV9|16|TRBJ2-6
ASSVRTDLTSGANVLT
>TRBV6-6|12|TRBJ1-4
ASSTRRRNEKLF
>TRBV10-3|16|TRBJ2-6
AISEYSDRYSGANVLT
>TRBV30|13|TRBJ1-5
AWSTGTGSNQPQH
>TRBV27|11|TRBJ2-7
ASSEARPGEQY
>TRBV6-5|9|TRBJ2-7
ASSYNYEQY
>TRBV23-1|13|TRBJ1-3
ATQPQGFSGNTIY
>TRBV7-2|11|TRBJ2-7
ASSLARRYEQY
>TRBV5-1|13|TRBJ2-5
ASSSGQGIQETQY
>TRBV4-1|16|TRBJ2-1
ASSQDPLAGEPYNEQF
>TRBV28|12|TRBJ1-1
ASSLGFGGAEAF
>TRBV2|12|TRBJ2-5
ASSPGGGGETQY
>TRBV15|10|TRBJ2-7
ATSRDAGKQY
>TRBV7-6|15|TRBJ2-3
ASSPGTSGSSTDTQY
>TRBV18|12|TRBJ1-1
ASSPRTGGTEAF
>TRBV29-1|10|TRBJ2-7
SVRTGGYEQY
>TRBV6-1|13|TRBJ2-5
ASSEWLGRQETQY
>TRBV7-2|11|TRBJ2-1
ASSRGSYNEQF
>TRBV2|12|TRBJ1-4
ASRERGRGQKLF
>TRBV7-2|14|TRBJ1-3
ASSLPGQGAGNTIY
>TRBV19|13|TRBJ2-1
ASSQGTSFYNEQF
>TRBV6-6|13|TRBJ2-7
ASSTGQGLSYEQY
>TRBV7-9|13|TRBJ2-5
ASSLAGGRQETQY
>TRBV6-4|11|TRBJ2-3
ASSATSTDTQY
>TRBV27|13|TRBJ1-6
ASSLSSVSNSPLH
>TRBV21-1|12|TRBJ2-7
ASSTQGALHEQY